The source of this TCR beta chain is a study of post-analysis software for immune sequencing data. Prepared libraries of TCR beta cDNA carried unique molecular identifiers. Each CDR3 protein gets one entry after TCRdb re-called the PCR reads with MiXCR. The table records roughly 580,000 distinct CDR3 sequences, about 40% of them present only once. Study results and limitations: Patients showed TRBV5-6, TRBV5-1 and TRBV20-1 among five TRBV segments more frequent than in controls.

The germline V gene has CDR1 SEHNR and CDR2 FQNEAQ (reference sequence). V was clipped by 5 bases and J by 3 bases; unmatched bases: 10. The length of the CDR3 is 15 residues. In regard to this clonotype: What it recognizes is unknown.

The receptor was isolated from a girl aged 10-17 years with multiple sclerosis. This chain uses TRBV7-9 with TRBJ2-7; 7 bases agree with TRBD1. Sequencing used blood. Written as DNA, the CDR3 is TGTGCCAGCAGCGTCTACGCGGACAGGATCTACGAGCAGTACTTC. Its protein is CASSVYADRIYEQYF.